This T cell receptor (beta chain) was documented in a study of blood T cell repertoires in COVID-19. Some clones are missing from TCRdb's copy, which holds only in-frame ones; the method was immunoSEQ multiplex PCR. The sample has about 320,000 clones; roughly 85% are singletons. The CDR3 loop spans 12 amino acids. Trimming pared 4 bases from V and 0 bases from J, leaving 4 bases between. Germline CDR1 is SQVTM and CDR2 is ANQGSEA. The sequenced material came from peripheral blood. The rearrangement links TRBV29-1 to TRBJ2-4; D gene uncertain. The sequence derives from a human donor in a cohort sampled during active COVID-19. CDR3 region: CSVVLAKNIQYF. Here the CDR3 DNA reads TGCAGCGTTGTACTAGCCAAAAACATTCAGTACTTC.